This T cell receptor (beta chain) was profiled in a study of lymphopenia after photon versus proton radiotherapy. Whole-study results and caveats: After lymphocyte nadir, photon-treated repertoires showed oligoclonal expansion, especially CD8+ Temra. Proton therapy kept repertoires fairly stable, unlike photons, which gained effector/memory cells.

On this clone itself: Its antigen is currently unknown.

Sequencing used immunoSEQ multiplex PCR; TCRdb keeps in-frame clones, though not all of them. The table records about 160,000 clones, 88% of them present only once. The CDR3 is made up of 12 amino acids. V was shortened by 7 bases and J by 6 bases, with 9 bases between the two germline ends. CDR1 and CDR2 (germline): LNHDA, SQIVND (reference sequence). This TCR derives from a man aged 45-65 years with gastric cancer. The chain is built from TRBV19 and TRBJ2-2, with D uncertain. Sequencing was performed on peripheral blood, taken from a patient treated with photon-based radiotherapy. The CDR3 reads CASTGQAGELFF. The CDR3 DNA sequence: TGTGCCAGTACGGGCCAGGCCGGGGAGCTGTTTTTT.